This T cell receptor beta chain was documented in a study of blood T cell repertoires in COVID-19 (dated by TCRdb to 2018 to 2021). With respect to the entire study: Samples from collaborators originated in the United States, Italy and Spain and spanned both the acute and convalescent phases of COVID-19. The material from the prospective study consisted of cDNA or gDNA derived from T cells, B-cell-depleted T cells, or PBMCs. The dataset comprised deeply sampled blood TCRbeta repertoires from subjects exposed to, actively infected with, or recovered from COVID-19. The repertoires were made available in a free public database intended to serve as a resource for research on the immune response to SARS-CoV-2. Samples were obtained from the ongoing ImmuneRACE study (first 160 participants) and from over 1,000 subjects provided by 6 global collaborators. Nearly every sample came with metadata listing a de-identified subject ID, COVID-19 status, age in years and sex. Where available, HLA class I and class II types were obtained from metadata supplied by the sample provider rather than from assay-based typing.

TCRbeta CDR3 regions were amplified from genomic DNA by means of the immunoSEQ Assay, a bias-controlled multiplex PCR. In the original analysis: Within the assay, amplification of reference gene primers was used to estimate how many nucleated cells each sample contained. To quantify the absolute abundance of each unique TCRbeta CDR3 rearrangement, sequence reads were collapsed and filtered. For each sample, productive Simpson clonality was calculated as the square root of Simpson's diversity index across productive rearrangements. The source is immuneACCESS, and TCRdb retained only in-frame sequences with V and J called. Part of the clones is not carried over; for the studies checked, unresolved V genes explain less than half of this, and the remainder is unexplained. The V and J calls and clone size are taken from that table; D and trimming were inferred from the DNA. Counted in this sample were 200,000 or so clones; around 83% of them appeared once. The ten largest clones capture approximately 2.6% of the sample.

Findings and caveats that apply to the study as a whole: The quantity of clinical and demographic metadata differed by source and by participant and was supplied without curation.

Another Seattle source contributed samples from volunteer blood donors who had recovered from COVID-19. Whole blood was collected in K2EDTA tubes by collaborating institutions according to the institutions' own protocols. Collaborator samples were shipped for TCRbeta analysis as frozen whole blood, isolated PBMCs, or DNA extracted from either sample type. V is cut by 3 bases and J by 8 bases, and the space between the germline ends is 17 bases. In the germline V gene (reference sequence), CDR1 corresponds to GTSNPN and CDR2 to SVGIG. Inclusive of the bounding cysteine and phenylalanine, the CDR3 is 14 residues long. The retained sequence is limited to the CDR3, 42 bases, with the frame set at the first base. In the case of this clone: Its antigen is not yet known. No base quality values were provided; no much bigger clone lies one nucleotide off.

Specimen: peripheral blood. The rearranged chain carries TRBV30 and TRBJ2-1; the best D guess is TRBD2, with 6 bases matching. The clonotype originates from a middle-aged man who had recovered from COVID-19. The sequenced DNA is TGTGCCTGGAGCAAGGAGGGGAGATGGCATGAGCAGTTCTTC. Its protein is CAWSKEGRWHEQFF.